The clone carrying this TCR beta chain has just one count. Trimming cost V 4 bases and J 3 bases; bases outside gene matches: 12. This CDR3 is built from 17 residues. Germline CDR1 and CDR2: MGHDK and SYGVNS. Methods used by the authors: For nucleated cells, counts were estimated from reference gene primer amplification. Clones were read by immunoSEQ multiplex PCR, and TCRdb kept only the in-frame ones, dropping some. V, J and clone size were drawn from that table, and D and trimming were deduced from the DNA. Of approximately 92,000 clones in the sample, approximately 81% were seen once. These data belong to a study of blood T cell repertoires in COVID-19. Whole-study context: Whether acute or convalescent, the COVID-19 samples came from the United States, Italy and Spain. The analysed material was cDNA or gDNA that came from T cells, B-cell-depleted T cells, or PBMCs.

Sequenced input: peripheral blood. The chain combines TRBV25-1 with TRBJ2-7; TRBD1 matches at 10 bases. The sequence was collected from a man in his fifties or sixties with acute or convalescent COVID-19. The CDR3 coding sequence is TGTGCCAGCAGTGCGGCCGGAGGGGGGACAGGGGTCTACGAGCAGTACTTC. This translates into CASSAAGGGTGVYEQYF.